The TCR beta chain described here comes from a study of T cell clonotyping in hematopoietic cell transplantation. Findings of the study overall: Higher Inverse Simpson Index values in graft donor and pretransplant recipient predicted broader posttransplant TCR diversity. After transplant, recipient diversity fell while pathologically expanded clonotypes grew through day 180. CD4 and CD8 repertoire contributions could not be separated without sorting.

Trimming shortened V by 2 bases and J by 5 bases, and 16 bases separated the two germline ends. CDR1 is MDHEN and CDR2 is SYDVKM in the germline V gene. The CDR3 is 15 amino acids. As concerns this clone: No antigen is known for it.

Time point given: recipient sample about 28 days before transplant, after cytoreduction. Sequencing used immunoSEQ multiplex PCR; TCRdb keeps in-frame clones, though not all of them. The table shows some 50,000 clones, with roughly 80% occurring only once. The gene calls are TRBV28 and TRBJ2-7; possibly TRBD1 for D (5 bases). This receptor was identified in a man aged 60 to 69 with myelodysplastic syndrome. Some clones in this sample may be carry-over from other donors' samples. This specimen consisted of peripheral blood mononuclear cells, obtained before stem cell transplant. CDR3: CASSLDAGSINEQYF. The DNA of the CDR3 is TGTGCCAGCAGTTTAGATGCAGGGTCGATAAACGAGCAGTACTTC.